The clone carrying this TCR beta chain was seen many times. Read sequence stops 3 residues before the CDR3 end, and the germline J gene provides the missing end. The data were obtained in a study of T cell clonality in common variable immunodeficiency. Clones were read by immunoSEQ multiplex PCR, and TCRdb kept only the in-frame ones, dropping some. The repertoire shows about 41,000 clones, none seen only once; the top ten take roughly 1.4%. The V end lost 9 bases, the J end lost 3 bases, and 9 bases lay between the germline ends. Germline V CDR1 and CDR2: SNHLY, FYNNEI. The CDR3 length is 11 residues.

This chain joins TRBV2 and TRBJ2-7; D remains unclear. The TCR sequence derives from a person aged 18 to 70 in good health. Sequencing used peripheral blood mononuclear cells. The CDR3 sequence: CASAGLYEQYF. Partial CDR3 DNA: TGTGCCAGTGCTGGCCTCTACGAG. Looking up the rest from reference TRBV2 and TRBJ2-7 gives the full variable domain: EPEVTQTPSHQVTQMGQEVILRCVPISNHLYFYWYRQILGQKVEFLVSFYNNEISEKSEIFDDQFSVERPDGSNFTLKIRSTKLEDSAMYFCASAGLYEQYFGPGTRLTVT.